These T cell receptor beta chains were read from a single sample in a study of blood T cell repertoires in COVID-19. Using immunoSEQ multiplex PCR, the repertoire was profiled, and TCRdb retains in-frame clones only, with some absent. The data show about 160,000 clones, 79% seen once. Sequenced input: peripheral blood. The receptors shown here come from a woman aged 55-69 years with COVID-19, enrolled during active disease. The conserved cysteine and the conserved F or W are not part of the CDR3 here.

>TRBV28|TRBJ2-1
ASSFGGVYNEQF
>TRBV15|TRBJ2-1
ATSSTSGGADEQF
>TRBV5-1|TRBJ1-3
ASSLRDRAFSGNTIY
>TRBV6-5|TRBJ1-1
ASSLDRVNTEAF
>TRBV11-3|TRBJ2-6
ASSLGQGAAGANVLT
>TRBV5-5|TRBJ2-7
ASTLDTSEQY
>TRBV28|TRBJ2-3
ATLKRGGPTDTQY
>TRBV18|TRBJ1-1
ASSLKGGDTEAF
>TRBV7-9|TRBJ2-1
ASSLTGYEQF
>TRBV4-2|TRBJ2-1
ASSQDGTSGYNEQF
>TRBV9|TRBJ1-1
ASSVVGAPNTEAF
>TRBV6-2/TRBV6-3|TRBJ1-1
ASSYGQAVMNTEAF
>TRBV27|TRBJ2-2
ASSSRTGTNTGELF
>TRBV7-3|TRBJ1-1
ASKYGVDTEAF
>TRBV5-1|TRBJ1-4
ASSLLGQGDEKLF
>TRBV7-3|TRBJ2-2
ASSPVDRGGELF
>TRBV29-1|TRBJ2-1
SVFGLAREQF
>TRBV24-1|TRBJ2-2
ATRGTGGKVGELF
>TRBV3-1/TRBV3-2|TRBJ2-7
ASSRPGVGPYEQY
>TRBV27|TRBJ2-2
ASSFMPGGRGAGELF
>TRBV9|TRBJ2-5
ASSPDIQETQY
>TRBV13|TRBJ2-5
ASSLGRGGRETQY
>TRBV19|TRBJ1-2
ASSMGDRVGST
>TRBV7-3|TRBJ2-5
ASSFGGVGTQY
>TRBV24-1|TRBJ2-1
ATSDQFRDRESYNEQF